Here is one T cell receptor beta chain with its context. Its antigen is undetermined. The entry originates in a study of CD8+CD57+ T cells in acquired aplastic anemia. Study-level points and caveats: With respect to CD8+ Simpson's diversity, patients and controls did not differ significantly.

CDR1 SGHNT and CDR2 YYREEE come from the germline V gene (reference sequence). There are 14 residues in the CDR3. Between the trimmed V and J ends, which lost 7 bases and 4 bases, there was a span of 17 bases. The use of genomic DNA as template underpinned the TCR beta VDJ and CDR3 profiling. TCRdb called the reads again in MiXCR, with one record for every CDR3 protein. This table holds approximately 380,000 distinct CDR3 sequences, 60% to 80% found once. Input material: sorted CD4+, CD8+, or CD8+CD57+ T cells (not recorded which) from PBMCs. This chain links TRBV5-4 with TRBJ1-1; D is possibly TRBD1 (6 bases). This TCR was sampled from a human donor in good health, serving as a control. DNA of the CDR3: TGTGCCAGCCGCAGAGGGGGGGTTAGCACTGAAGCTTTCTTT. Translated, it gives CASRRGGVSTEAFF.